This passage covers 32 T cell receptor beta chains from one sample sequenced in a study of beta chain features in type 1 diabetes. Expressed TCRB transcripts got sequenced, as all isolated RNA was reverse transcribed. The assay was immunoSEQ multiplex PCR, and TCRdb's table has in-frame clones only and misses some. The sample yields almost 350,000 clones, roughly a fifth seen once. Input material: naive CD4+ T cells from blood. The receptors were gathered from a woman aged 18 to 35 in good health.

V and J are TRBV7-2 and TRBJ1-1; D gene unclear. V was cut by 0 bases and J by 6 bases, with 8 bases left in between. In germline, CDR1 is SGHTA, CDR2 FQGNSA. The CDR3 contains 13 residues. In nucleotides, the CDR3 is TGTGCCAGCAGCTTAGCGAGGAGGGCTGAAGCTTTCTTT. Residues: CASSLARRAEAFF.

This clone turned up a few times. The V call is TRBV6-6, the J call TRBJ2-3; TRBD2 aligns across 14 bases. V shed 9 bases, J shed 3 bases, and the junction held 5 bases outside the gene matches. Germline CDR1 is MNHNY and CDR2 is SVGAGI (reference sequence). The CDR3 is 15 amino acids. CDR3 region: CASRGLAGETDTQYF. Written as DNA, the CDR3 is TGTGCCAGTCGGGGACTAGCGGGAGAAACAGATACGCAGTATTTT.

This clone showed up just a few times. This sequence joins TRBV5-1 and TRBJ1-4; D call uncertain. Germline V gene sequence: CDR1 SGHRS, CDR2 YFSETQ. The V gene lost 0 bases and the J gene lost 7 bases, with 10 bases spanning the gap. CDR3 length: 14 residues. In nucleotides, the CDR3 is TGCGCCAGCAGCTTGGACCTAGGAACTGAAAAACTGTTTTTT. The encoded protein is CASSLDLGTEKLFF.

This clone was observed a few times. The chain recombines TRBV7-9 with TRBJ2-3; D remains unclear. Per germline, CDR1 SEHNR and CDR2 FQNEAQ (reference sequence). The CDR3 covers 15 residues. V gave up 1 base and J gave up 3 bases, with 11 bases separating them. The CDR3 region has the DNA TGTGCCAGCAGCTTAGTCGGCAGAGGTACAGATACGCAGTATTTT. Translated, it gives CASSLVGRGTDTQYF.

The table lists this clone with a few counts. The genes are TRBV4-1 and TRBJ2-7; 7 nucleotides line up with TRBD2. The germline CDR1 and CDR2 sequences are MGHRA and YSYEKL. The CDR3 is made up of 16 amino acids. V shed 3 bases, J shed 3 bases, and the junction held 11 bases outside the gene matches. The CDR3 nucleotides read TGCGCCAGCAGCCAGGGGCCGGGGCGGGGGATCTACGAGCAGTACTTC. It codes for CASSQGPGRGIYEQYF.

The chain has TRBV5-1 and TRBJ2-3, with TRBD2 matching over 12 bases. V lost 2 bases, J lost 6 bases, and 7 bases stayed unmatched. The germline V gene encodes CDR1 SGHRS and CDR2 YFSETQ. CDR3 size: 16 residues. CDR3 coding DNA: TGCGCCAGCAGCTTCGGGACTAGCGGGCCTAGGGATACGCAGTATTTT. Protein sequence: CASSFGTSGPRDTQYF. The full variable domain, completed using reference TRBV5-1 and TRBJ2-3, is KAGVTQTPRYLIKTRGQQVTLSCSPISGHRSVSWYQQTPGQGLQFLFEYFSETQRNKGNFPGRFSGRQFSNSRSEMNVSTLELGDSALYLCASSFGTSGPRDTQYFGPGTRLTVL.

The V gene is TRBV7-2, the J gene TRBJ2-7; 8 bases map to TRBD2. With 7 bases clipped from V and 1 base from J, the junction kept 9 bases outside the gene matches. This CDR3 has 15 amino acids. From germline, CDR1 is SGHTA and CDR2 FQGNSA. The CDR3 loop reads CASTPRGAGSYEQYF. CDR3 in DNA: TGTGCCAGCACCCCGCGGGGGGCGGGATCCTACGAGCAGTACTTC.

This clone has more than one count but fewer than ten. This chain joins TRBV29-1 and TRBJ1-2; 8 bases fit TRBD1. Germline values: CDR1 SQVTM, CDR2 ANQGSEA. This CDR3 has 14 amino acids. V dropped 5 bases and J dropped 4; count of bases not matched to a gene: 9. CDR3 protein: CSVTWTGISYGYTF. For the CDR3, the DNA is TGCAGCGTTACCTGGACAGGGATTAGCTATGGCTACACCTTC.

This clone came up a few times. Other DNA sequences in the same sample also yield this CDR3. The chain uses TRBV19 and TRBJ2-5; TRBD1 aligns across 7 bases. The CDR3 runs 11 residues. Unmatched junction bases numbered 1, after V lost 7 bases and J lost 5 bases. Germline CDR1 LNHDA, CDR2 SQIVND (reference sequence). The CDR3 DNA reads as TGTGCCAGTACAGGGGGTGAGACCCAGTACTTC. Its translation is CASTGGETQYF.

This clone occurred a few times. Sequence at one end of the junction differs from germline and may be a read error. This chain uses TRBV7-9 with TRBJ2-5, with TRBD2 matching 13 bases. CDR1 SEHNR and CDR2 FQNEAQ come from the germline V gene (reference sequence). CDR3 length: 15 amino acids. In DNA form, the CDR3 reads TGTGCCAGCAGCCCGACTAGCGGGGGGCAAGGGACCCAGTACTTC. Amino acids: CASSPTSGGQGTQYF.

This clone was picked up a small number of times. The chain recombines TRBV5-1 with TRBJ2-5, with TRBD1 matching 10 bases. Germline V gene sequence: CDR1 SGHRS, CDR2 YFSETQ. The V segment lost 2 bases and the J segment 2 bases; nucleotides outside the gene matches: 6. This CDR3 is built from 16 residues. The CDR3 spells CASSLTRTGGQETQYF. The CDR3 coding sequence is TGCGCCAGCAGCTTAACGAGGACAGGGGGTCAAGAGACCCAGTACTTC. Complete variable domain (other parts from reference TRBV5-1 and TRBJ2-5): KAGVTQTPRYLIKTRGQQVTLSCSPISGHRSVSWYQQTPGQGLQFLFEYFSETQRNKGNFPGRFSGRQFSNSRSEMNVSTLELGDSALYLCASSLTRTGGQETQYFGPGTRLLVL.

This clone was counted a few times. The chain links TRBV9 to TRBJ2-2, with TRBD2 matching 8 bases. Germline lookup yields CDR1 SGDLS and CDR2 YYNGEE. This CDR3 is 16 amino acids long. The trim removed 0 bases at V and 4 bases at J, leaving 5 bases unmatched. The CDR3 DNA sequence: TGTGCCAGCAGCGTAGGACCGGGGGGGCGCACCGGGGAGCTGTTTTTT. It translates to CASSVGPGGRTGELFF.

The chain carries TRBV6-5 and TRBJ2-7; 7 bases align to TRBD1. The germline CDR1 and CDR2 sequences are MNHEY and SVGAGI. The length of the CDR3 is 15 residues. Trimming cost V 0 bases and J 3 bases; bases outside gene matches: 5. The CDR3 spells CASSYSRDSYYEQYF. Written as DNA, the CDR3 is TGTGCCAGCAGTTACTCGAGGGACAGCTACTACGAGCAGTACTTC.

V gene TRBV2 combines with J gene TRBJ2-3; TRBD2 is a possible D gene (5 bases). Per the germline V gene, CDR1 is SNHLY and CDR2 is FYNNEI. The CDR3 runs 11 residues. V gave up 8 bases and J gave up 6 bases, with 9 bases separating them. The CDR3 reads CASPGGDTQYF. CDR3 DNA: TGTGCCAGCCCGGGCGGGGATACGCAGTATTTT.

V is TRBV19 and J is TRBJ2-7; TRBD1 matches at 9 bases. Germline assignment: CDR1 LNHDA and CDR2 SQIVND (reference sequence). The CDR3 has 15 amino acids. The V and J ends lost 5 bases and 1 base, in that order; junction bases with no gene match: 6. The CDR3 region is CASSVAGTGSYEQYF. CDR3 in DNA: TGTGCCAGTAGTGTCGCCGGGACAGGGTCCTACGAGCAGTACTTC.

V and J are TRBV30 and TRBJ1-5; D is ambiguous. Germline-derived CDR1 and CDR2 are GTSNPN and SVGIG (reference sequence). CDR3 length: 17 amino acids. V was clipped by 2 bases and J by 0 bases, with 17 bases between them. This chain's CDR3 is CAWSPTPASLSNQPQHF. CDR3 sequence (DNA): TGTGCCTGGAGTCCAACCCCCGCCAGTCTTAGCAATCAGCCCCAGCATTTT. Drawing the rest from reference TRBV30 and TRBJ1-5, the complete variable domain is SQTIHQWPATLVQPVGSPLSLECTVEGTSNPNLYWYRQAAGRGLQLLFYSVGIGQISSEVPQNLSASRPQDRQFILSSKKLLLSDSGFYLCAWSPTPASLSNQPQHFGDGTRLSIL.

This clone was detected a few times. V is TRBV30 and J is TRBJ2-1; D uncertain. The germline gives CDR1 GTSNPN, CDR2 SVGIG (reference sequence). V lost 0 bases to trimming and J lost 6 bases, with 6 bases between them. This CDR3 is 12 amino acids long. CDR3 amino acids: CAWSVRGNEQFF. CDR3 DNA sequence: TGTGCCTGGAGTGTGCGAGGCAATGAGCAGTTCTTC.

The chain combines TRBV5-1 with TRBJ2-3; D unresolved. The CDR3 is 13 amino acids. Per the germline V gene, CDR1 is SGHRS and CDR2 is YFSETQ. Trimming pared 5 bases from V and 1 base from J, leaving 8 bases between. CDR3 sequence (DNA): TGCGCCAGCAGGAGAAGCGGCACAGATACGCAGTATTTT. Translating it yields CASRRSGTDTQYF.

The chain joins TRBV18 to TRBJ1-2; 9 bases map to TRBD1. The CDR3 contains 15 residues. In germline, CDR1 is KGHSH, CDR2 LQKENI. J lost 0 bases, V lost 4 bases, and 3 bases had no gene match. Here the CDR3 DNA reads TGTGCCAGCTCACAACGACAGGGGGCTAACTATGGCTACACCTTC. Protein product: CASSQRQGANYGYTF.

V and J are TRBV9 and TRBJ2-7, with 10 nucleotides matching TRBD2. The CDR3 consists of 14 residues. Germline CDR1 is SGDLS and CDR2 is YYNGEE. V shed 4 bases, J shed 6 bases, and the junction held 7 bases outside the gene matches. As DNA, the CDR3 is TGTGCCAGCAGCCCCGAGCGGGAGGGGAGCGAGCAGTACTTC. As protein: CASSPEREGSEQYF.

J is TRBJ1-4 and V is TRBV7-9; D call uncertain. Trimming took 6 bases from V and 8 from J, leaving 7 bases between them. The length of the CDR3 is 11 residues. CDR1 is SEHNR and CDR2 is FQNEAQ in the germline V gene (reference sequence). The CDR3 protein is CASSVQEKLFF. The CDR3, as DNA: TGTGCCAGCAGTGTACAGGAAAAACTGTTTTTT.

The J gene is TRBJ2-7, the V gene TRBV7-8; 11 positions agree with TRBD2. With 3 bases clipped from V and 4 bases from J, the junction kept 11 bases outside the gene matches. The germline CDR1 and CDR2 sequences are SGHVS and FQNEAQ. This CDR3 has 17 residues. CDR3: CASSFTSGSGSGYEQYF. The CDR3 bases are TGTGCCAGCAGCTTCACTAGCGGGAGTGGGAGTGGATACGAGCAGTACTTC.

The genes are TRBV6-1 and TRBJ2-7; perhaps TRBD2 as D (5 bases). CDR1 is MNHNS, CDR2 SASEGT, per germline. Trimming took off 6 bases at V and 0 bases at J, with 15 bases between the two ends. This CDR3 contains 15 residues. In DNA form, the CDR3 reads TGTGCCAGCAGAGTCTTGGCGGGCAGCTCCTACGAGCAGTACTTC. It codes for CASRVLAGSSYEQYF.

This clone was counted between two and nine times. This chain joins TRBV18 and TRBJ1-1; TRBD1 matches 9 bases. This CDR3 spans 13 amino acids. Germline CDR1 is KGHSH and CDR2 is LQKENI. With 4 bases clipped from V and 9 bases from J, the junction kept 6 bases outside the gene matches. CDR3 DNA sequence: TGTGCCAGCTCACAAAGGACAGGGGACAAAGCTTTCTTT. Translation: CASSQRTGDKAFF.

This clone was observed a few times. The chain employs TRBV5-1 and TRBJ2-1; possible D gene TRBD1, 7 bases. The CDR3 spans 13 residues. Germline assignment: CDR1 SGHRS and CDR2 YFSETQ. V was pared by 0 bases and J by 9 bases, with 10 bases between. CDR3 bases: TGCGCCAGCAGCTTGGCCCAGGGGGGTGAGCAGTTCTTC. Protein sequence: CASSLAQGGEQFF.

This clone was detected only a few times. The rearrangement uses TRBV7-3 and TRBJ1-1; the match to TRBD1 covers 8 bases. The J segment lost 5 bases and the V segment lost 4 bases, leaving 6 bases of the junction unmatched. Germline CDR1 reads SGHTA; CDR2 reads FQGTGA. CDR3 length equals 14 residues. DNA for the CDR3: TGTGCCAGCAGCTCAGGGGGCTTGATGACTGAAGCTTTCTTT. Protein: CASSSGGLMTEAFF. Together with reference TRBV7-3 and TRBJ1-1, the CDR3 gives the full variable domain: GAGVSQTPSNKVTEKGKYVELRCDPISGHTALYWYRQSLGQGPEFLIYFQGTGAADDSGLPNDRFFAVRPEGSVSTLKIQRTERGDSAVYLCASSSGGLMTEAFFGQGTRLTVV.

The chain recombines TRBV5-1 with TRBJ2-2, with a weak D call TRBD1 (6 bases). The V and J ends lost 3 bases and 5 bases respectively, with 11 bases between them. Germline values: CDR1 SGHRS, CDR2 YFSETQ. The CDR3 is made up of 14 amino acids. CDR3 in amino acids: CASSSGTLTGELFF. CDR3 nucleotide sequence: TGCGCCAGCAGCTCCGGGACACTTACCGGGGAGCTGTTTTTT. The variable domain in full, completed from reference TRBV5-1 and TRBJ2-2, reads KAGVTQTPRYLIKTRGQQVTLSCSPISGHRSVSWYQQTPGQGLQFLFEYFSETQRNKGNFPGRFSGRQFSNSRSEMNVSTLELGDSALYLCASSSGTLTGELFFGEGSRLTVL.

This clone has a handful of counts. The chain uses TRBV14 and TRBJ2-5; D is ambiguous. The CDR3 has 12 amino acids. Trimming left V 4 bases short and J 0 bases short, with 3 bases between. Germline values: CDR1 SGHDN, CDR2 FVKESK. Here the CDR3 reads CASSPYQETQYF. DNA for the CDR3: TGTGCCAGCAGCCCGTACCAAGAGACCCAGTACTTC. Variable domain in full (rest from reference TRBV14 and TRBJ2-5): EAGVTQFPSHSVIEKGQTVTLRCDPISGHDNLYWYRRVMGKEIKFLLHFVKESKQDESGMPNNRFLAERTGGTYSTLKVQPAELEDSGVYFCASSPYQETQYFGPGTRLLVL.

The rearrangement joins TRBV15 to TRBJ2-7; TRBD1 aligns across 7 bases. The CDR3 has 16 residues. Per the germline V gene, CDR1 is LNHNV and CDR2 is YYDKDF (reference sequence). The V gene end was trimmed by 0 bases and the J gene end by 3 bases; junction bases not matched to a gene: 8. CDR3 sequence reads: CATSRERQGGFYEQYF. The DNA for the CDR3 is TGTGCCACCAGCAGAGAGAGACAGGGTGGATTCTACGAGCAGTACTTC.

The count of this clone is one. This rearrangement joins TRBV13 to TRBJ2-3, with TRBD1 matching over 7 bases. The trim removed 5 bases at V and 1 base at J, leaving 9 bases unmatched. Germline V CDR1 and CDR2: PRHDT, FYEKMQ (reference sequence). The CDR3 sequence is 16 residues long. The CDR3 DNA sequence: TGTGCCAGCAGCGCAATACCGGGACAGCGCACAGATACGCAGTATTTT. Its protein product is CASSAIPGQRTDTQYF.

V is TRBV27 and J is TRBJ1-2; 8 bases line up with TRBD1. J gave up 8 bases and V 4 bases, and 6 bases lay outside the gene matches. The length of the CDR3 is 13 residues. CDR1 and CDR2 from the germline V gene are MNHEY and SMNVEV (reference sequence). The DNA for the CDR3 is TGTGCCAGCAGTTCGGACAGGGCGGGGGGCTACACCTTC. It is translated as CASSSDRAGGYTF.

This clone was observed a handful of times. The chain recombines TRBV19 with TRBJ1-5, with 9 bases identical to TRBD1. The germline CDR1 and CDR2 sequences are LNHDA and SQIVND (reference sequence). The CDR3 is 14 residues long. J lost 11 bases, V lost 7 bases, and 12 bases had no gene match. For the CDR3, the DNA is TGTGCCAGTATGGGCGGACAGGGGAGTAAGGCCCAGCATTTT. Protein product: CASMGGQGSKAQHF.